These T cell receptor beta chains were read from a single sample in a study of cytomegalovirus exposure and HLA in healthy donors. Some clones are missing from TCRdb's copy, which holds only in-frame ones; the method was immunoSEQ multiplex PCR. This table holds 150,000 to 200,000 clones, roughly 76% found once. Sequencing was carried out using PBMCs. These receptors came from a male donor in good health and CMV-seronegative. CDR3s include the opening cysteine and the closing phenylalanine or tryptophan. The order of the fields is clone size, D gene, J gene, V gene, CDR3 DNA, CDR3 protein. The D gene is left open where the match is weak. Size tells how often a clone was seen (once, few, many) or the class of an expanded clone, and some rows leave it out.

clone size: few
D gene: TRBD2
J gene: TRBJ2-3
V gene: TRBV5-6
CDR3 DNA: TGTGCCAGCAGCTTGTTGGGGGGGGGCACAGATACGCAGTATTTT
CDR3 protein: CASSLLGGGTDTQYF

clone size: -
D gene: -
J gene: TRBJ2-1
V gene: TRBV9
CDR3 DNA: TGTGCCTCACGACGAGAGGACAGAACCGGTGAGCAGTTCTTC
CDR3 protein: CASRREDRTGEQFF

clone size: -
D gene: TRBD1
J gene: TRBJ2-7
V gene: TRBV4-3
CDR3 DNA: TGCGCCAGCAGCCAAGATACAGGGGCAACCCTATCCTACGAGCAGTACTTC
CDR3 protein: CASSQDTGATLSYEQYF

clone size: -
D gene: -
J gene: TRBJ2-5
V gene: TRBV7-9
CDR3 DNA: TGTGCCAGCAGCTTTCGGACAGTACAAGAGACCCAGTACTTC
CDR3 protein: CASSFRTVQETQYF

clone size: few
D gene: -
J gene: TRBJ2-1
V gene: TRBV11-2
CDR3 DNA: TGTGCCAGCAGCTTGAGGGTCTCCTACAATGAGCAGTTCTTC
CDR3 protein: CASSLRVSYNEQFF

clone size: -
D gene: -
J gene: TRBJ1-2
V gene: TRBV9
CDR3 DNA: TGTGCCAGCAGCCACTCCCCCTCCCTGGATGGCTACACCTTC
CDR3 protein: CASSHSPSLDGYTF

clone size: -
D gene: -
J gene: TRBJ2-5
V gene: TRBV4-3
CDR3 DNA: TGCGCCAGCAGCCAAGTCTCAGGGAAAGAGACCCAGTACTTC
CDR3 protein: CASSQVSGKETQYF

clone size: -
D gene: -
J gene: TRBJ1-2
V gene: TRBV6-1
CDR3 DNA: TGTGCCAGCAGTTGGACAGTGAGCTATGGCTACACCTTC
CDR3 protein: CASSWTVSYGYTF

clone size: -
D gene: TRBD1
J gene: TRBJ1-2
V gene: TRBV27
CDR3 DNA: TGTGCCAGCAGGATAGGAGACAGGGTCGGAGGCTACACCTTC
CDR3 protein: CASRIGDRVGGYTF

clone size: -
D gene: -
J gene: TRBJ1-5
V gene: TRBV5-6
CDR3 DNA: TGTGCCAGCAGCTTGTGGCGGGACCAATGGGGTCAGCCCCAGCATTTT
CDR3 protein: CASSLWRDQWGQPQHF

clone size: -
D gene: -
J gene: TRBJ1-1
V gene: TRBV6-6
CDR3 DNA: TGTGCCAGCAGTTACCCAATCACAGGGATGAACACTGAAGCTTTCTTT
CDR3 protein: CASSYPITGMNTEAFF

clone size: -
D gene: TRBD1
J gene: TRBJ2-7
V gene: TRBV28
CDR3 DNA: TGTGCCAGCAGGCGGACAGGGGGCTACGAGCAGTACTTC
CDR3 protein: CASRRTGGYEQYF

clone size: -
D gene: TRBD1
J gene: TRBJ2-5
V gene: TRBV2
CDR3 DNA: TGTGCCAGCACCCGACAGGGTTTGGGGAGAGAGACCCAGTACTTC
CDR3 protein: CASTRQGLGRETQYF

clone size: -
D gene: -
J gene: TRBJ1-1
V gene: TRBV11-3
CDR3 DNA: TGTGCCAGCAGCTCGACAGCTTACACTGAAGCTTTCTTT
CDR3 protein: CASSSTAYTEAFF

clone size: -
D gene: -
J gene: TRBJ1-3
V gene: TRBV7-9
CDR3 DNA: TGTGCCAGCAGCTTAGGGTCTCGCGGCACCATATATTTT
CDR3 protein: CASSLGSRGTIYF

clone size: -
D gene: -
J gene: TRBJ1-2
V gene: TRBV5-6
CDR3 DNA: TGTGCCAGCAGCTTCCTAGTGATCAACAGGGCTAACTATGGCTACACCTTC
CDR3 protein: CASSFLVINRANYGYTF

clone size: -
D gene: -
J gene: TRBJ1-2
V gene: TRBV6-1
CDR3 DNA: TGTGCCAGCAGTGAATTGGGGCTAGTAGGCTACACCTTC
CDR3 protein: CASSELGLVGYTF

clone size: -
D gene: TRBD1
J gene: TRBJ2-7
V gene: TRBV11-2
CDR3 DNA: TGTGCCAGCAGCACACAGGGGGTGAGCTCCTACGAGCAGTACTTC
CDR3 protein: CASSTQGVSSYEQYF

clone size: -
D gene: -
J gene: TRBJ1-1
V gene: TRBV7-9
CDR3 DNA: TGTGCCAGCAGCCCGTCTGGGGGCAGAGAAGCTTTCTTT
CDR3 protein: CASSPSGGREAFF

clone size: -
D gene: -
J gene: TRBJ1-1
V gene: TRBV13
CDR3 DNA: TGTGCCAGCAGCCGCGAGGAAATTCCTGAAGCTTTCTTT
CDR3 protein: CASSREEIPEAFF

clone size: -
D gene: TRBD1
J gene: TRBJ2-7
V gene: TRBV13
CDR3 DNA: TGTGCCAGCAGCTCCGAACCCAGGGGGCACGAGCAGTACTTC
CDR3 protein: CASSSEPRGHEQYF

clone size: -
D gene: -
J gene: TRBJ2-3
V gene: TRBV5-1
CDR3 DNA: TGCGCCAGCAGCCCCGGCGGTTATACGCAGTATTTT
CDR3 protein: CASSPGGYTQYF

clone size: few
D gene: -
J gene: TRBJ2-6
V gene: TRBV5-1
CDR3 DNA: TGCGCCAGCAGCCCCTTAGTAGGTCCGGAGGGGGCCAACGTCCTGACTTTC
CDR3 protein: CASSPLVGPEGANVLTF

clone size: -
D gene: -
J gene: TRBJ1-2
V gene: TRBV4-2
CDR3 DNA: TGTGCCAGCAGCCAAGACGGCAGGGTGGGCGGCTACACCTTC
CDR3 protein: CASSQDGRVGGYTF

clone size: -
D gene: TRBD1
J gene: TRBJ2-2
V gene: TRBV6-1
CDR3 DNA: TGTGCCAGCAGTGCGGGACAGGGGACTTACACCGGGGAGCTGTTTTTT
CDR3 protein: CASSAGQGTYTGELFF

clone size: few
D gene: TRBD2
J gene: TRBJ2-3
V gene: TRBV11-2
CDR3 DNA: TGTGCCAGCAGCACCCAAATAGCGGGGGTGGGCACAGATACGCAGTATTTT
CDR3 protein: CASSTQIAGVGTDTQYF

clone size: -
D gene: TRBD1
J gene: TRBJ1-2
V gene: TRBV7-9
CDR3 DNA: TGTTCCAGCAGCCAAGCCGGGACAGGGGGTTTGGCTGGCTACACCTTC
CDR3 protein: CSSSQAGTGGLAGYTF

clone size: -
D gene: -
J gene: TRBJ1-2
V gene: TRBV10-3
CDR3 DNA: TGTGCCATAGTTTCAGACAACTACTATGGCTACACCTTC
CDR3 protein: CAIVSDNYYGYTF

clone size: -
D gene: -
J gene: TRBJ1-2
V gene: TRBV18
CDR3 DNA: TGTGCCAGCTCACCACCGGGGGGGGCCCGGGGCTACACCTTC
CDR3 protein: CASSPPGGARGYTF

clone size: -
D gene: -
J gene: TRBJ1-3
V gene: TRBV28
CDR3 DNA: TGTGCCAGCAGTCCACCGGGGGGGCGAAACACCATATATTTT
CDR3 protein: CASSPPGGRNTIYF

clone size: -
D gene: -
J gene: TRBJ2-5
V gene: TRBV21-1
CDR3 DNA: TGTGCCAGCATCGGGGCCGGGGGACAAGAGACCCAGTACTTC
CDR3 protein: CASIGAGGQETQYF

clone size: -
D gene: TRBD1
J gene: TRBJ1-1
V gene: TRBV18
CDR3 DNA: TGTGCCAGCTCACCACCGGGACAGGGGTTCACTGAAGCTTTCTTT
CDR3 protein: CASSPPGQGFTEAFF

clone size: -
D gene: -
J gene: TRBJ2-6
V gene: TRBV27
CDR3 DNA: TGTGCCAGCAGTGGAATTCAGGTCTCTGGGGCCAACGTCCTGACTTTC
CDR3 protein: CASSGIQVSGANVLTF

clone size: -
D gene: -
J gene: TRBJ2-1
V gene: TRBV19
CDR3 DNA: TGTGCCAGTAGTATGGAGACTAGGGTTTACAATGAGCAGTTCTTC
CDR3 protein: CASSMETRVYNEQFF

clone size: -
D gene: -
J gene: TRBJ2-2
V gene: TRBV7-6
CDR3 DNA: TGTGCCAGCAGCTTAGGGCAGAACACCGGGGAGCTGTTTTTT
CDR3 protein: CASSLGQNTGELFF

clone size: -
D gene: TRBD2
J gene: TRBJ2-7
V gene: TRBV5-1
CDR3 DNA: TGCGCCAGCAGCGGTAGCGGGAGCTCCTACGAGCAGTACTTC
CDR3 protein: CASSGSGSSYEQYF

clone size: -
D gene: -
J gene: TRBJ1-5
V gene: TRBV7-2
CDR3 DNA: TGTGCCAGCAGCATTTCGAGCAATCAGCCCCAGCATTTT
CDR3 protein: CASSISSNQPQHF